The 25 T cell receptor beta chains reported below all come from one sample, sequenced in a study of control samples from healthy donors and cancer patients. Clones were sequenced by immunoSEQ multiplex PCR, and TCRdb holds only the in-frame ones, with some missing. The sample includes about 130,000 clones, roughly nine tenths of them seen just once. Sequencing was done on a sample of blood. The source of these receptors is a man aged 18 to 29 in good health.

A word on this clone: One end of the junction fails to match germline, which may point to a read error. The chain links TRBV7-7 to TRBJ2-7, with D tentatively TRBD1 (6 bases). Germline lookup yields CDR1 SSHAT and CDR2 FNYEAQ (reference sequence). The CDR3 spans 12 residues. The CDR3 coding sequence is TGTGCTAGCAGCTTAGATCAGGGGGAGCAGTACTTC. Translated, it gives CASSLDQGEQYF.

The CDR3 here is CASSRDRGPNEQFF. The CDR3 DNA is TGCGCCAGCAGCCGGGACAGGGGCCCCAATGAGCAGTTCTTC. The gene calls are TRBV4-1 and TRBJ2-1; the match to TRBD1 covers 10 bases. V was clipped by 4 bases and J by 6 bases; unmatched bases: 3. In germline, CDR1 is MGHRA, CDR2 YSYEKL. The length of the CDR3 is 14 residues.

V usage is TRBV4-1 and J usage is TRBJ1-4, with D possibly TRBD1 on 5 matching bases. Trimming cost V 3 bases and J 8 bases, with 16 bases left between them. The CDR3 sequence is 15 residues long. Germline CDR1 and CDR2: MGHRA and YSYEKL. For the CDR3, the DNA is TGCGCCAGCAGCCAGACACAGGTGGGATTGGAAAAACTGTTTTTT. This sequence encodes CASSQTQVGLEKLFF.

V gene TRBV27 combines with J gene TRBJ1-1; 7 bases map to TRBD1. Germline V CDR1 and CDR2: MNHEY, SMNVEV (reference sequence). The CDR3 has 14 amino acids. J lost 1 base, V lost 3 bases, and 2 bases had no gene match. CDR3 sequence reads: CASSFRQGNTEAFF. In nucleotides, the CDR3 is TGTGCCAGCAGTTTCCGACAGGGGAACACTGAAGCTTTCTTT.

This clone was seen once. The rearrangement links TRBV6-5 to TRBJ1-4, with D perhaps TRBD1 (6 bases). Trimming pared 7 bases from V and 4 bases from J, leaving 10 bases between. The germline V gene encodes CDR1 MNHEY and CDR2 SVGAGI. The CDR3 is 13 residues long. CDR3 sequence (DNA): TGTGCCAGCATGGACAGCTTTAATGAAAAACTGTTTTTT. This encodes CASMDSFNEKLFF.

The V and J genes are TRBV6-6 and TRBJ1-1; possibly TRBD1 for D (5 bases). Germline V gene data show CDR1 as MNHNY and CDR2 as SVGAGI (reference sequence). This CDR3 region has 15 residues. Trimming took off 6 bases at V and 3 bases at J, with 17 bases between the two ends. CDR3 loop: CASRTQGFGDTEAFF. CDR3 nucleotide sequence: TGTGCCAGCAGAACCCAGGGTTTTGGGGACACTGAAGCTTTCTTT.

The chain combines TRBV6-5 with TRBJ1-1; D is uncertain. Germline V CDR1 and CDR2: MNHEY, SVGAGI. The CDR3 spans 14 residues. V dropped 7 bases and J dropped 0 bases, with 12 bases sitting between them. The CDR3 spells CASNLRRMNTEAFF. CDR3 nucleotide sequence: TGTGCCAGCAACCTCAGGAGAATGAACACTGAAGCTTTCTTT.

The chain joins TRBV28 to TRBJ2-7, with D perhaps TRBD1 (5 bases). The CDR3 runs 15 residues. The V and J ends lost 4 bases and 0 bases respectively, with 13 bases between them. Germline V gene sequence: CDR1 MDHEN, CDR2 SYDVKM. The CDR3: CASSSDRRSSYEQYF. The CDR3 nucleotides are TGTGCCAGCAGTTCCGACAGACGAAGCTCCTACGAGCAGTACTTC. The variable domain in full, completed from reference TRBV28 and TRBJ2-7, reads DVKVTQSSRYLVKRTGEKVFLECVQDMDHENMFWYRQDPGLGLRLIYFSYDVKMKEKGDIPEGYSVSREKKERFSLILESASTNQTSMYLCASSSDRRSSYEQYFGPGTRLTVT.

This clone came up once. The chain couples TRBV7-9 to TRBJ1-1; TRBD1 is a possible D gene (6 bases). The germline V gene has CDR1 SEHNR and CDR2 FQNEAQ (reference sequence). This CDR3 region has 12 residues. The V end was cut by 6 bases, the J end by 11 bases, with 16 bases between. DNA for the CDR3: TGTGCCAGCAGGTCTGGGGGGGCTGTTGCTTTCTTT. It codes for CASRSGGAVAFF. Looking up the rest from reference TRBV7-9 and TRBJ1-1 gives the full variable domain: DTGVSQNPRHKITKRGQNVTFRCDPISEHNRLYWYRQTLGQGPEFLTYFQNEAQLEKSRLLSDRFSAERPKGSFSTLEIQRTEQGDSAMYLCASRSGGAVAFFGQGTRLTVV.

This clone was seen a few times. The chain combines TRBV27 with TRBJ2-3; D could derive from TRBD1 or TRBD2 (5 bases each). Trimming shortened V by 6 bases and J by 0 bases, and 22 bases separated the two germline ends. The CDR3 is 18 amino acids. Looked up from germline, CDR1 is MNHEY and CDR2 is SMNVEV (reference sequence). The CDR3 nucleotides are TGTGCCAGCAGATCGTTATTCCGGGACGTTTCTAGCACAGATACGCAGTATTTT. This encodes CASRSLFRDVSSTDTQYF.

Only a few counts were recorded for this clone. J is TRBJ2-1 and V is TRBV10-2, with TRBD1 identical over 9 bases. The CDR3 consists of 14 residues. J gave up 5 bases and V 6 bases, and 5 bases lay outside the gene matches. The germline gives CDR1 WSHSY, CDR2 SAAADI. CDR3 DNA: TGCGCCAGCAGCCCAGGACAGGGGAACAATGAGCAGTTCTTC. Encoded protein: CASSPGQGNNEQFF.

This clone showed up just a few times. This chain connects TRBV6-1 to TRBJ1-5; unclear D gene. Germline-derived CDR1 and CDR2 are MNHNS and SASEGT. Trimming stripped 1 base from V and 2 bases from J, with 21 bases between. This CDR3 region has 19 residues. The CDR3 protein is CASSEVRPLGVKRNQPQHF. The CDR3 nucleotides are TGTGCCAGCAGTGAAGTACGGCCCCTGGGAGTGAAGCGCAATCAGCCCCAGCATTTT.

V is TRBV3-1 (or the pseudogene TRBV3-2) and J is TRBJ2-2, with a weak D call TRBD1 (6 bases). This CDR3 is built from 17 residues. Per the germline V gene, CDR1 is LGHDT and CDR2 is YNNKEL (reference sequence). V was shortened by 0 bases and J by 6 bases, with 17 bases between the two germline ends. The chain's CDR3 is CASSQDMAGADAGELFF. The DNA for the CDR3 is TGTGCCAGCAGCCAAGATATGGCAGGGGCGGACGCCGGGGAGCTGTTTTTT.

The CDR3 is CASSQGAEAFF. CDR3 DNA: TGTGCCAGCAGCCAGGGCGCTGAAGCTTTCTTT. This chain uses TRBV5-6 with TRBJ1-1, with a weak D call TRBD1 (5 bases). Per germline, CDR1 SGHDT and CDR2 YYEEEE. CDR3 size: 11 residues. V dropped 4 bases and J dropped 6 bases, with 7 bases sitting between them.

This chain joins TRBV6-5 and TRBJ2-1; D call uncertain. The germline gives CDR1 MNHEY, CDR2 SVGAGI. The CDR3 has 13 amino acids. V was trimmed by 4 bases and J by 3 bases, leaving 7 bases between them. The CDR3 bases are TGTGCCAGCAGTTTAACTGGCTACAATGAGCAGTTCTTC. Translating it yields CASSLTGYNEQFF.

The chain carries TRBV18 and TRBJ1-2; 8 bases align to TRBD1. Germline values: CDR1 KGHSH, CDR2 LQKENI. The CDR3 loop spans 13 amino acids. J was trimmed by 8 bases and V by 3 bases; bases with no gene match: 5. CDR3 residues: CASSPDRASGYTF. The CDR3 DNA is TGTGCCAGCTCACCGGACAGGGCAAGCGGCTACACCTTC.

This clone was seen only once. The gene calls are TRBV3-1 (or the pseudogene TRBV3-2) and TRBJ2-1; 7 positions match TRBD2. The CDR3 is 15 amino acids. J was trimmed by 4 bases and V by 4 bases; bases with no gene match: 7. Germline-derived CDR1 and CDR2 are LGHDT and YNNKEL (reference sequence). The CDR3 sequence is CASSPGTKFYNEQFF. The CDR3 coding sequence is TGTGCCAGCAGCCCCGGGACTAAGTTTTACAATGAGCAGTTCTTC.

The chain recombines TRBV28 with TRBJ2-5, with D possibly being TRBD2 (8 bases). V was pared by 5 bases and J by 1 base, with 17 bases between. Germline V gene sequence: CDR1 MDHEN, CDR2 SYDVKM. The CDR3 consists of 16 residues. The chain's CDR3 is CASSPGQAGGQETQYF. CDR3 in DNA: TGTGCCAGCAGTCCAGGACAGGCGGGGGGCCAAGAGACCCAGTACTTC.

The genes are TRBV5-1 and TRBJ1-1; D is undetermined. The CDR3 is 14 amino acids. Germline CDR1 SGHRS, CDR2 YFSETQ. V was shortened by 2 bases and J by 6 bases, with 14 bases between the two germline ends. CDR3 nucleotides: TGCGCCAGCAGCTTCGGAGAACCGGGTTCTGAAGCTTTCTTT. Translating gives CASSFGEPGSEAFF.

V gene TRBV7-2 combines with J gene TRBJ1-6; 10 positions agree with TRBD1. Unmatched junction bases numbered 9, after V lost 5 bases and J lost 5 bases. Germline values: CDR1 SGHTA, CDR2 FQGNSA. The CDR3 extends over 17 amino acids. CDR3 in amino acids: CASSILSGTGDNSPLHF. Written as DNA, the CDR3 is TGTGCCAGCAGCATCCTTTCCGGGACAGGGGATAATTCACCCCTCCACTTT.

The gene calls are TRBV10-3 and TRBJ1-2; D gene unclear. Trimming pared 8 bases from V and 0 bases from J, leaving 10 bases between. Germline values: CDR1 ENHRY, CDR2 SYGVKD. This CDR3 region has 13 residues. CDR3 amino acids: CAIGGSSNYGYTF. CDR3 coding DNA: TGTGCCATCGGAGGCAGCTCTAACTATGGCTACACCTTC.

This rearrangement joins TRBV6-5 to TRBJ1-4, with unresolved D. The CDR3 extends over 12 amino acids. CDR1 MNHEY and CDR2 SVGAGI come from the germline V gene. CDR3 DNA: TGTGCTCTAACGGCGGGGAATGAAAAACTGTTTTTT. This gives the protein CALTAGNEKLFF.

The CDR3 reads CAWSGQGARGYTF. DNA of the CDR3: TGTGCCTGGAGTGGGCAGGGGGCGCGGGGCTACACCTTC. The chain is built from TRBV30 and TRBJ1-2, with 8 bases that match TRBD1. The CDR3 has 13 residues. Losses at the gene ends were 1 base for V and 8 bases for J; bases not matched to a gene: 6. Germline-derived CDR1 and CDR2 are GTSNPN and SVGIG (reference sequence).

A few counts support this clone. The chain joins TRBV4-1 to TRBJ1-2, with 8 bases fitting TRBD1. Germline loops: CDR1 MGHRA, CDR2 YSYEKL. The trim removed 5 bases at V and 3 bases at J, leaving 8 bases unmatched. This CDR3 has 15 residues. The CDR3 protein is CASSFQGAGDYGYTF. CDR3 nucleotides: TGCGCCAGCAGCTTCCAGGGGGCGGGAGACTATGGCTACACCTTC.

This clone was found once. J is TRBJ2-1 and V is TRBV19; 10 bases align to TRBD2. Germline CDR1 and CDR2: LNHDA and SQIVND (reference sequence). V trimming: 6 bases; J trimming: 3 bases; junction bases outside the gene matches: 11. The CDR3 sequence is 17 residues long. CDR3 protein: CASRRNSGRGNYNEQFF. The CDR3 DNA reads TGTGCCAGTAGACGTAACAGCGGGAGGGGAAACTACAATGAGCAGTTCTTC.